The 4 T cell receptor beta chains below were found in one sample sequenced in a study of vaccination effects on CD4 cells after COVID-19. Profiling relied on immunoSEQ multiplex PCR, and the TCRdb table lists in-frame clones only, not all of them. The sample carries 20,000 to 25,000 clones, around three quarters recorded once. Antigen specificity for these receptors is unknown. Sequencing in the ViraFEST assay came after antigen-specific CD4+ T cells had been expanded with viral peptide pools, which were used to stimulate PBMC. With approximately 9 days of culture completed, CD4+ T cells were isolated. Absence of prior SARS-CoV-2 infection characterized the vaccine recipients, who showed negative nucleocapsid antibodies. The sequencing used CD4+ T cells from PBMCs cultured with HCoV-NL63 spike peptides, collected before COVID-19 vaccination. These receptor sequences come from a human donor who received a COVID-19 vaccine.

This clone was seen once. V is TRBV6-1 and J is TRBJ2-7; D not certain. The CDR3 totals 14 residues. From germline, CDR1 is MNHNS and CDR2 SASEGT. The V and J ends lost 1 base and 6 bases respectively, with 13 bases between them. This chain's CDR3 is CASSEGKGVGEQYF. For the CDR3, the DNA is TGTGCCAGCAGTGAAGGAAAGGGTGTGGGCGAGCAGTACTTC.

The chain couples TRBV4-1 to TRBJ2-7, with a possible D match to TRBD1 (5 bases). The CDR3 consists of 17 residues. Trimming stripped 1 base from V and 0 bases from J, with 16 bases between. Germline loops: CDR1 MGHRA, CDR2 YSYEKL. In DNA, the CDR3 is TGCGCCAGCAGCCAAGGGAGTAGCAGGGCCTCCTCCTACGAGCAGTACTTC. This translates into CASSQGSSRASSYEQYF.

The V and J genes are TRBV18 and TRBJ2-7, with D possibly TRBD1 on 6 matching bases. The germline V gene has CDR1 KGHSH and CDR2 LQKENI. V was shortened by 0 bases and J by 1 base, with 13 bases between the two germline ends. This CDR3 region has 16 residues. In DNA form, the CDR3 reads TGTGCCAGCTCACCACCTTGGGGGCCCAAATCCTACGAGCAGTACTTC. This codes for CASSPPWGPKSYEQYF.

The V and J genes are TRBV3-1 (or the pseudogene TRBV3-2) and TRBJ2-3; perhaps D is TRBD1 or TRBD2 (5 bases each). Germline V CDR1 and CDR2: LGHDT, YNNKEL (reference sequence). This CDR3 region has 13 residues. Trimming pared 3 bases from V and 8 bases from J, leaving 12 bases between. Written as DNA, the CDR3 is TGTGCCAGCAGCCAGGGACGACTGGGTACGCAGTATTTT. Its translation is CASSQGRLGTQYF.